What follows are 24 T cell receptor beta chains derived from one specimen sequenced in a study of monozygotic twins with inflammatory bowel disease (dated by TCRdb to between 2018 and 2021). Library generation was performed with 5' RACE. Sequencer: Illumina HiSeq 2500. Following reprocessing of the reads by TCRdb, the data hold one row per CDR3 protein sequence and no DNA is available. The sample table includes about 300,000 distinct CDR3 sequences. The biggest ten clones account for less than 6.5% of the sample. Source material: blood. The receptors derive from a human donor with ulcerative colitis or Crohn's disease, or a healthy co-twin of an affected twin (not recorded which).

V gene TRBV11-2 combines with J gene TRBJ2-1; the D gene TCRdb calls, TRBD2, cannot be checked with no DNA. The CDR3 length is 17 residues. The V gene's germline CDR1 is SGHAT and CDR2 FQNNGV. The CDR3 loop reads CASSWRLARSSYNEQFF.

This chain links TRBV20-1 with TRBJ1-5; as DNA is missing, the TRBD1 call by TCRdb cannot be tested. This CDR3 has 15 amino acids. The V gene's germline CDR1 is DFQATT and CDR2 SNEGSKA (reference sequence). The CDR3 protein is CSARKGGTGFQPQHF.

The V call is TRBV6-5, the J call TRBJ1-5; TCRdb returns TRBD1, unconfirmable since there is no DNA. Germline V gene data show CDR1 as MNHEY and CDR2 as SVGAGI. CDR3 length: 17 amino acids. The CDR3 sequence is CASSYSISGVSNQPQHF.

This chain joins TRBV19 and TRBJ1-1. CDR3 length: 12 residues. Looked up from germline, CDR1 is LNHDA and CDR2 is SQIVND (reference sequence). The CDR3 protein is CASKGSPRRAFF.

The genes are TRBV12-3 or TRBV12-4 and TRBJ2-5. The CDR3 is 13 residues long. The CDR3 loop reads CASRVAGVETQYF.

The chain combines TRBV7-2 with TRBJ2-5. Looked up from germline, CDR1 is SGHTA and CDR2 is FQGNSA. The CDR3 has 13 residues. This CDR3 reads CASSSRVGETQYF.

This sequence joins TRBV5-1 and TRBJ1-1; TCRdb's D call, TRBD1, is unchecked because there is no DNA. The CDR3 totals 14 residues. Looked up from germline, CDR1 is SGHRS and CDR2 is YFSETQ. The CDR3 region is CASSHRGQNTEAFF.

The V call is TRBV7-2, the J call TRBJ2-2; with no DNA, the TCRdb D assignment of TRBD1 cannot be verified. Germline CDR1 reads SGHTA; CDR2 reads FQGNSA. The CDR3 consists of 15 residues. CDR3: CASSFQGGNAGELFF.

The CDR3 loop is CASSQDPSGINYGYTF. This sequence joins TRBV4-2 and TRBJ1-2. CDR3 length: 16 residues. Germline CDR1 is LGHNA and CDR2 is YNFKEQ.

This chain joins TRBV7-2 and TRBJ2-2; TCRdb's D call of TRBD1 is untestable without DNA. CDR1 is SGHTA and CDR2 is FQGNSA in the germline V gene. This CDR3 has 14 residues. CDR3: CASRGGGRTGELFF.

CDR3 residues: CASSAHRKSTDTQYF. The chain recombines TRBV11-2 with TRBJ2-3; TCRdb calls TRBD1, which cannot be checked without DNA. The CDR3 totals 15 residues. Germline V gene lookup returns CDR1 SGHAT and CDR2 FQNNGV.

V is TRBV7-2 and J is TRBJ1-2; TCRdb returns TRBD1, unconfirmable since there is no DNA. The CDR3 covers 14 residues. Germline V gives CDR1 SGHTA, CDR2 FQGNSA. This CDR3 reads CASSLAQGNYGYTF. The variable domain in full, completed from reference TRBV7-2 and TRBJ1-2, reads GAGVSQSPSNKVTEKGKDVELRCDPISGHTALYWYRQSLGQGLEFLIYFQGNSAPDKSGLPSDRFSAERTGGSVSTLTIQRTQQEDSAVYLCASSLAQGNYGYTFGSGTRLTVV.

The chain combines TRBV20-1 with TRBJ1-1. The CDR3 is 12 residues long. CDR1 is DFQATT and CDR2 is SNEGSKA in the germline V gene (reference sequence). The CDR3 sequence is CSARMVNTEAFF.

The CDR3 loop reads CATSRVGGTVFYGYTF. The chain employs TRBV15 and TRBJ1-2; TCRdb outputs TRBD1, but without DNA this stays unchecked. Germline V gives CDR1 LNHNV, CDR2 YYDKDF (reference sequence). The CDR3 is 16 residues long.

This rearrangement joins TRBV6-1 to TRBJ2-5; TCRdb picks TRBD2, but there is no DNA to check that call. This CDR3 spans 14 amino acids. From germline, CDR1 is MNHNS and CDR2 SASEGT. The CDR3 is CASTALAGEETQYF.

J is TRBJ2-1 and V is TRBV5-5; TCRdb names TRBD1, which stays unverified in the absence of DNA. From germline, CDR1 is SGHKS and CDR2 YYEKEE (reference sequence). The CDR3 consists of 16 residues. The CDR3 sequence is CASSFYRDSSYNEQFF.

V and J are TRBV7-2 and TRBJ1-5; without DNA, the TCRdb call of TRBD1 cannot be checked. Germline values: CDR1 SGHTA, CDR2 FQGNSA. This CDR3 is 14 amino acids long. CDR3 amino acids: CANRAGTPNQPQHF.

This chain links TRBV12-3 or TRBV12-4 with TRBJ1-1. The CDR3 loop spans 14 amino acids. Here the CDR3 reads CASSLSAMNTEAFF.

The chain uses TRBV29-1 and TRBJ2-3; as DNA is missing, the TRBD1 call by TCRdb cannot be tested. The CDR3 totals 15 residues. CDR1 and CDR2 (germline): SQVTM, ANQGSEA. The CDR3 sequence: CSVESGRGGADTQYF.

V and J are TRBV4-3 and TRBJ2-3; TCRdb's D gene call, TRBD2, goes unchecked for lack of DNA. CDR3 size: 15 residues. In germline, CDR1 is LGHNA, CDR2 YSLEER. The CDR3 protein is CASSPQAGVEDTQNF.

This sequence joins TRBV20-1 and TRBJ2-2; TCRdb reports TRBD2, a call that lacks DNA to check it against. Germline V CDR1 and CDR2: DFQATT, SNEGSKA (reference sequence). This CDR3 is 14 amino acids long. CDR3 protein: CSATSGRSSGELFF.

The chain links TRBV6-5 to TRBJ1-2. This CDR3 has 14 amino acids. Germline V gives CDR1 MNHEY, CDR2 SVGAGI. Here the CDR3 reads CASSYNAIPGGYTF.

The gene calls are TRBV3-1 and TRBJ2-1. Germline CDR1 reads LGHDT; CDR2 reads YNNKEL (reference sequence). CDR3 length: 11 residues. The CDR3 is CASSQEGEPFF.

The genes are TRBV7-8 and TRBJ2-2; the D call from TCRdb, TRBD1, cannot be confirmed without DNA. Germline-derived CDR1 and CDR2 are SGHVS and FQNEAQ. The CDR3 is made up of 12 amino acids. CDR3 residues: CASGGLAGELFF.